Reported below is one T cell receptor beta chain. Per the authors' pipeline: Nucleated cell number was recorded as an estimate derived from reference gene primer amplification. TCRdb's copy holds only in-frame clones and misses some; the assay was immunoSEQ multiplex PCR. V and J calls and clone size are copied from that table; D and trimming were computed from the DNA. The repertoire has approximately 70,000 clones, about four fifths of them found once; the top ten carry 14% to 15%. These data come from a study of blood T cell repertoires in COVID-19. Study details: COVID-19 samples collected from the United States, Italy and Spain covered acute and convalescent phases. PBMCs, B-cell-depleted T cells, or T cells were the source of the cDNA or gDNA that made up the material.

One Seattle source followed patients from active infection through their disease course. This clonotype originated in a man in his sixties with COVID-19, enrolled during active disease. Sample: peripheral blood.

CDR3 DNA: TGTGCCAGTAGAGGCCGGACAGGGATAAACACTGAAGCTTTCTTT. Amino acids: CASRGRTGINTEAFF. The chain employs TRBV19 and TRBJ1-1; 8 bases align to TRBD1. The V segment lost 6 bases and the J segment 2 bases; nucleotides outside the gene matches: 8. The V gene's germline CDR1 is LNHDA and CDR2 SQIVND (reference sequence). The CDR3 consists of 15 residues.